The next 32 T cell receptor beta chains were all read from a single sample in a study of OX40 agonist ivuxolimab in advanced cancers. This table comes from immunoSEQ multiplex PCR, and its TCRdb copy is limited to in-frame clones, with some not included. The data show 60,000 or so clones, about 91% seen once. This specimen consisted of CD4+ or CD8+ T cells sorted from blood, obtained in a trial of the OX40 agonist ivuxolimab. Receptors originate from an adult with an advanced solid tumor such as melanoma, head and neck, liver or kidney cancer.

This clone was counted once. The chain uses TRBV7-3 and TRBJ2-2; 12 bases fit TRBD2. The trim removed 0 bases at V and 1 base at J, leaving 18 bases unmatched. Germline V lookup: CDR1 SGHTA, CDR2 FQGTGA. This CDR3 is 23 amino acids long. CDR3 DNA: TGTGCCAGCAGCTTAACGGGATCGGACCCAGGGCTAGCGGGGGGGAAGAACACCGGGGAGCTGTTTTTT. Its protein product is CASSLTGSDPGLAGGKNTGELFF.

For this clone: This sample also contains other DNA sequences that code for the same CDR3. The CDR3 nucleotides read TGTGCCATCAATCCCAAAGAGGGGAGCTACAATGAGCAGTTCTTC. Its protein is CAINPKEGSYNEQFF. V gene TRBV10-3 combines with J gene TRBJ2-1; either TRBD1 or TRBD2 may supply D (5 bases each). From germline, CDR1 is ENHRY and CDR2 SYGVKD. This CDR3 has 15 residues. V lost 7 bases and J 3 bases, leaving 16 bases between the germline ends.

This chain connects TRBV9 to TRBJ2-6; D remains unclear. The CDR3 loop spans 15 amino acids. V lost 1 base and J 3 bases, leaving 8 bases between the germline ends. Germline-derived CDR1 and CDR2 are SGDLS and YYNGEE. CDR3 coding DNA: TGTGCCAGCAGCGTACAAGGTAATGGGGCCAACGTCCTGACTTTC. It codes for CASSVQGNGANVLTF.

This chain links TRBV5-4 with TRBJ2-2; D remains unclear. CDR1 SGHNT and CDR2 YYREEE come from the germline V gene (reference sequence). The CDR3 runs to 13 residues. V lost 2 bases to trimming and J lost 7 bases, with 9 bases between them. CDR3: CASSFGGSGELFF. CDR3 DNA sequence: TGTGCCAGCAGCTTTGGTGGCAGCGGGGAGCTGTTTTTT.

This chain links TRBV9 with TRBJ2-7; 9 nucleotides line up with TRBD2. Trimming took 3 bases from V and 4 from J; bases not matched to a gene: 8. This CDR3 region has 15 residues. CDR1 is SGDLS, CDR2 YYNGEE, per germline. Written as DNA, the CDR3 is TGTGCCAGCAGCGCCCGAGCGGGAGGTTGGTACGAGCAGTACTTC. As protein: CASSARAGGWYEQYF.

The chain has TRBV4-3 and TRBJ2-2; possible D gene TRBD1, 5 bases. The CDR3 is 16 residues long. Per germline, CDR1 LGHNA and CDR2 YSLEER. Trimming removed 1 base at V and 6 bases at J, with 15 bases between. The CDR3 loop is CASSQVEGALPGELFF. Here the CDR3 DNA reads TGCGCCAGCAGCCAAGTGGAAGGGGCCCTCCCCGGGGAGCTGTTTTTT.

This chain connects TRBV5-1 to TRBJ2-7, with D uncertain. Germline V gene lookup returns CDR1 SGHRS and CDR2 YFSETQ. The V end was cut by 2 bases, the J end by 0 bases, with 9 bases between. The CDR3 loop spans 14 amino acids. CDR3 coding DNA: TGCGCCAGCAGCTTCGGGCAGCCCTCCTACGAGCAGTACTTC. Protein sequence: CASSFGQPSYEQYF.

The chain couples TRBV7-9 to TRBJ2-7; 11 bases match TRBD2. Germline V lookup: CDR1 SEHNR, CDR2 FQNEAQ (reference sequence). The CDR3 loop spans 16 amino acids. The junction had 9 bases not matched to a gene; V was cut back by 5 bases and J by 3 bases. The CDR3 DNA follows: TGTGCCAGCAGCCCGCCGACTAGCGGGGATGTCTACGAGCAGTACTTC. Translating gives CASSPPTSGDVYEQYF.

The V and J genes are TRBV9 and TRBJ2-3, with D uncertain. Trimming took off 4 bases at V and 1 base at J, with 13 bases between the two ends. This CDR3 is 15 amino acids long. Germline lookup yields CDR1 SGDLS and CDR2 YYNGEE. The CDR3 coding sequence is TGTGCCAGCAGCCCAAGCTCCCCCGGCACAGATACGCAGTATTTT. Amino acids: CASSPSSPGTDTQYF.

The chain joins TRBV27 to TRBJ1-1; 10 bases fit TRBD1. Germline V lookup: CDR1 MNHEY, CDR2 SMNVEV (reference sequence). The CDR3 runs 13 residues. The V segment lost 5 bases and the J segment 7 bases; nucleotides outside the gene matches: 4. CDR3 coding DNA: TGTGCCAGCAGTCCCGGGACAGGGGTTGAAGCTTTCTTT. Translating it yields CASSPGTGVEAFF.

In its sample, this clone was seen once. The rearrangement joins TRBV15 to TRBJ1-2; the D is unclear. The CDR3 sequence is 15 residues long. Between the trimmed V and J ends, which lost 0 bases and 4 bases, there was a span of 12 bases. Per germline, CDR1 LNHNV and CDR2 YYDKDF (reference sequence). DNA of the CDR3: TGTGCCACCAGCAGAGATATGTGGGCAGCCTATGGCTACACCTTC. It codes for CATSRDMWAAYGYTF.

The chain carries TRBV28 and TRBJ1-2; D uncertain. The CDR3 has 13 amino acids. CDR1 is MDHEN, CDR2 SYDVKM, per germline. V was pared by 7 bases and J by 8 bases, with 17 bases between. The CDR3 coding sequence is TGTGCCAGCACCCCCCTCGGCCCTTTGGGCTACACCTTC. Translating gives CASTPLGPLGYTF.

This chain joins TRBV9 and TRBJ2-3, with a possible D match to TRBD2 (5 bases). This CDR3 comprises 15 residues. CDR1 and CDR2 (germline): SGDLS, YYNGEE. With 0 bases removed from V and 5 bases from J, the gap between germline ends came to 13 bases. CDR3 region: CASSVGWSEGDTQYF. CDR3 nucleotides: TGTGCCAGCAGCGTAGGGTGGTCCGAGGGAGATACGCAGTATTTT.

This chain uses TRBV12-5 with TRBJ1-1; the D is unclear. V gave up 4 bases and J gave up 3 bases, with 9 bases separating them. The CDR3 length is 13 residues. The germline V gene has CDR1 LGHNT and CDR2 FRNRAP. The CDR3 reads CASGYNRYTEAFF. The CDR3 region has the DNA TGTGCTAGTGGTTATAACCGATACACTGAAGCTTTCTTT. The full variable domain, rest sourced from reference TRBV12-5 and TRBJ1-1, is DARVTQTPRHKVTEMGQEVTMRCQPILGHNTVFWYRQTMMQGLELLAYFRNRAPLDDSGMPKDRFSAEMPDATLATLKIQPSEPRDSAVYFCASGYNRYTEAFFGQGTRLTVV.

This clone was seen at least ten times. V gene TRBV10-1 combines with J gene TRBJ2-7; tentatively, D is TRBD1 or TRBD2 (5 bases each). V lost 5 bases to trimming and J lost 4 bases, with 12 bases between them. The length of the CDR3 is 13 residues. CDR1 and CDR2 (germline): WNHNN, SYGVQD (reference sequence). The CDR3 nucleotides are TGCGCCAGCAGTAAGGACACTAGGTACGAGCAGTACTTC. It is translated as CASSKDTRYEQYF.

V usage is TRBV9 and J usage is TRBJ2-1; D is possibly TRBD2 (6 bases). The CDR3 runs 19 residues. V dropped 4 bases and J dropped 4 bases, with 27 bases sitting between them. Germline CDR1 reads SGDLS; CDR2 reads YYNGEE. CDR3 bases: TGTGCCAGCAGCTCGCACCCCGAGGCGGAAGGAGGGTTATACAATGAGCAGTTCTTC. Translated: CASSSHPEAEGGLYNEQFF.

The J gene is TRBJ2-2, the V gene TRBV25-1; tentatively, D is TRBD2 (5 bases). CDR1 is MGHDK, CDR2 SYGVNS, per germline. Trimming removed 6 bases from V and 2 bases from J, with 7 bases in between. The CDR3 has 13 amino acids. DNA of the CDR3: TGTGCCAGCAGAGACTACAACACCGGGGAGCTGTTTTTT. This gives the protein CASRDYNTGELFF.

The chain couples TRBV10-3 to TRBJ2-7, with 10 nucleotides matching TRBD1. CDR1 is ENHRY and CDR2 is SYGVKD in the germline V gene. The ends lost 3 bases at V and 2 bases at J; junction bases unmatched: 7. This CDR3 spans 16 amino acids. The chain's CDR3 is CAISEPGQGTTYEQYF. The CDR3 region has the DNA TGTGCCATCAGTGAACCGGGACAGGGGACGACCTACGAGCAGTACTTC.

CDR3 protein: CASSYSALQTGELFF. The CDR3, as DNA: TGTGCCAGCAGTTACTCGGCGCTCCAGACCGGGGAGCTGTTTTTT. This chain joins TRBV6-5 and TRBJ2-2; no firm D call. Between the trimmed V and J ends, which lost 0 bases and 5 bases, there was a span of 10 bases. Looked up from germline, CDR1 is MNHEY and CDR2 is SVGAGI. This CDR3 region has 15 residues.

The rearrangement joins TRBV19 to TRBJ2-1, with D perhaps TRBD1 (5 bases). Per the germline V gene, CDR1 is LNHDA and CDR2 is SQIVND (reference sequence). V lost 4 bases, J lost 1 base, and 5 bases lay in between. This CDR3 is built from 13 residues. The CDR3 sequence is CASSTGSYNEQFF. The CDR3 DNA is TGTGCCAGTAGTACAGGGTCCTACAATGAGCAGTTCTTC.

The chain has TRBV19 and TRBJ1-1; no clear D. Germline V gives CDR1 LNHDA, CDR2 SQIVND (reference sequence). The CDR3 has 13 residues. V was clipped by 7 bases and J by 3 bases, with 12 bases between them. In DNA, the CDR3 is TGTGCCAGTAACGACGGAGTGTACACTGAAGCTTTCTTT. Its protein product is CASNDGVYTEAFF.

The gene calls are TRBV9 and TRBJ2-1; 8 bases map to TRBD1. Germline lookup yields CDR1 SGDLS and CDR2 YYNGEE. V lost 0 bases and J lost 7; bases outside the gene matches: 6. The CDR3 sequence is 15 residues long. The CDR3 DNA reads TGTGCCAGCAGCGTAGTGTCAGGGGGCGGGAATGAGCAGTTCTTC. Encoded protein: CASSVVSGGGNEQFF.

This clone was seen once. CDR3 nucleotides: TGTGCCAGTAGTATGGCGACAGGGTACGAGCAGTACTTC. Translation gives CASSMATGYEQYF. The chain is built from TRBV19 and TRBJ2-7, with 7 nucleotides matching TRBD1. This CDR3 is 13 amino acids long. V lost 3 bases and J lost 4; bases outside the gene matches: 3. Germline V gives CDR1 LNHDA, CDR2 SQIVND (reference sequence).

V is TRBV9 and J is TRBJ2-1; D call uncertain. Trimming pared 3 bases from V and 4 bases from J, leaving 5 bases between. The CDR3 has 12 residues. Germline CDR1 reads SGDLS; CDR2 reads YYNGEE. The DNA of the CDR3 is TGTGCCAGCAGCGGACTGTACAATGAGCAGTTCTTC. Protein sequence: CASSGLYNEQFF.

This chain links TRBV7-2 with TRBJ2-2; a weak D match, TRBD2 (7 bases). The V gene lost 1 base and the J gene lost 2 bases, with 11 bases spanning the gap. The germline V gene has CDR1 SGHTA and CDR2 FQGNSA. The CDR3 runs to 16 residues. The CDR3 sequence is CASSLDRGANTGELFF. CDR3 nucleotide sequence: TGTGCCAGCAGCTTAGACCGGGGGGCTAACACCGGGGAGCTGTTTTTT.

The chain couples TRBV10-1 to TRBJ2-1; 14 bases are shared with TRBD2. V was clipped by 0 bases and J by 8 bases; unmatched bases: 6. The CDR3 totals 17 residues. Germline V gene data show CDR1 as WNHNN and CDR2 as SYGVQD (reference sequence). CDR3 bases: TGCGCCAGCAGTGAGTCTGGACTAGCGGGGGGTAAGGATGAGCAGTTCTTC. Its protein is CASSESGLAGGKDEQFF.

This chain joins TRBV4-1 and TRBJ1-1, with a weak D call TRBD1 (6 bases). V lost 1 base, J lost 4 bases, and 16 bases lay in between. Germline V CDR1 and CDR2: MGHRA, YSYEKL. The CDR3 is 16 residues long. The CDR3 bases are TGCGCCAGCAGCCAAGGACTAGGGGGTGGGGGCACTGAAGCTTTCTTT. Residues: CASSQGLGGGGTEAFF.

V gene TRBV7-2 combines with J gene TRBJ2-2, with 10 bases matching TRBD1. Per germline, CDR1 SGHTA and CDR2 FQGNSA. CDR3 size: 17 residues. V was clipped by 2 bases and J by 3 bases; unmatched bases: 6. The DNA for the CDR3 is TGTGCCAGCAGCTTACCGGGGACAGGGGTGCACACCGGGGAGCTGTTTTTT. It is translated as CASSLPGTGVHTGELFF.

CDR3 residues: CASSVGGGETQYF. CDR3 in DNA: TGTGCCAGCAGCGTAGGGGGCGGAGAGACCCAGTACTTC. The gene calls are TRBV9 and TRBJ2-5, with TRBD1 as a possible D gene (5 bases). V lost 0 bases to trimming and J lost 4 bases, with 7 bases between them. This CDR3 comprises 13 residues. Germline V gene lookup returns CDR1 SGDLS and CDR2 YYNGEE.

The V gene is TRBV5-6, the J gene TRBJ2-1; TRBD1 agrees at 7 bases. Per germline, CDR1 SGHDT and CDR2 YYEEEE. The CDR3 consists of 14 residues. Germline trimming cut 4 bases from V and 2 bases from J; bases unmatched to any gene: 3. The CDR3 region is CASSLGTAYNEQFF. CDR3 nucleotide sequence: TGTGCCAGCAGCCTTGGGACAGCCTACAATGAGCAGTTCTTC.

The V gene is TRBV7-9, the J gene TRBJ1-1; possibly TRBD1 for D (5 bases). The germline V and J ends were trimmed by 5 bases and 3 bases, with 13 bases remaining between them. CDR1 and CDR2 from the germline V gene are SEHNR and FQNEAQ (reference sequence). The CDR3 spans 14 residues. The DNA for the CDR3 is TGTGCCAGCAGCACGCAGGGAAGGGACACTGAAGCTTTCTTT. Its translation: CASSTQGRDTEAFF. Full variable domain (remainder filled in from reference TRBV7-9 and TRBJ1-1): DTGVSQNPRHKITKRGQNVTFRCDPISEHNRLYWYRQTLGQGPEFLTYFQNEAQLEKSRLLSDRFSAERPKGSFSTLEIQRTEQGDSAMYLCASSTQGRDTEAFFGQGTRLTVV.

The V call is TRBV7-2, the J call TRBJ2-7; 10 bases are shared with TRBD2. The germline V gene has CDR1 SGHTA and CDR2 FQGNSA. This CDR3 region has 15 residues. V trimming: 5 bases; J trimming: 3 bases; junction bases outside the gene matches: 7. CDR3 protein: CASSPSGRDYYEQYF. CDR3 DNA sequence: TGTGCCAGCAGCCCGAGCGGGAGGGATTACTACGAGCAGTACTTC.